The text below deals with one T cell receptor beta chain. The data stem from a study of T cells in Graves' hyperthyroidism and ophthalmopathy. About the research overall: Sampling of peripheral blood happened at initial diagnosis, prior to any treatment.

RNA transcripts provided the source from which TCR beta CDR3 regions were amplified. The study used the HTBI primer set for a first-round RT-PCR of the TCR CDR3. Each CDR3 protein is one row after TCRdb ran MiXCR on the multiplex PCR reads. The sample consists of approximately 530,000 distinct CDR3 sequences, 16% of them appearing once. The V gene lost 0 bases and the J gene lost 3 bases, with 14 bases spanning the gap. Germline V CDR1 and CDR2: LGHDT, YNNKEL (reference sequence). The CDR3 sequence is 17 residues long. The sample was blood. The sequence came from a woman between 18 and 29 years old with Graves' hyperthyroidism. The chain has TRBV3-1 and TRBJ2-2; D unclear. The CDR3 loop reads CASSQDMGIKYTGELFF. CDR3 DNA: TGTGCCAGCAGCCAAGATATGGGTATCAAGTACACCGGGGAGCTGTTTTTT. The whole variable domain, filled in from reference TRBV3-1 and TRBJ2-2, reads DTAVSQTPKYLVTQMGNDKSIKCEQNLGHDTMYWYKQDSKKFLKIMFSYNNKELIINETVPNRFSPKSPDKAHLNLHINSLELGDSAVYFCASSQDMGIKYTGELFFGEGSRLTVL.